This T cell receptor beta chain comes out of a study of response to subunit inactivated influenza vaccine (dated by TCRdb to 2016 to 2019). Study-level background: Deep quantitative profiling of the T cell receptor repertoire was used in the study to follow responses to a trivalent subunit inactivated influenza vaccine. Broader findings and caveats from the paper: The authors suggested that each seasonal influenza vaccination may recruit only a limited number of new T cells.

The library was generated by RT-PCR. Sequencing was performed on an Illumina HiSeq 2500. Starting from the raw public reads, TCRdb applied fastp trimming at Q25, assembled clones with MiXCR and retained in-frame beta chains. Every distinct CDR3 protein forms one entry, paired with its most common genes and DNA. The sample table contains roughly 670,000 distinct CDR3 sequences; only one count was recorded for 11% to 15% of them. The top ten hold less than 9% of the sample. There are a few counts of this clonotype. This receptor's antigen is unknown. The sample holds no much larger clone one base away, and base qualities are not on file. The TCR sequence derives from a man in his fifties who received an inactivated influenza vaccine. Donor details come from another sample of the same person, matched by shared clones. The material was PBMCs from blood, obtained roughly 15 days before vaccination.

The DNA sequence is as follows: TGTGCCAGCAGCCTGTGGACGGCTAACTATGGCTACACCTTC. Translated, this gives CASSLWTANYGYTF. This chain joins TRBV7-9 to TRBJ1-2, with no confidently assigned D gene. A distance of 10 bases separates the germline ends of V and J, which lose 5 bases and 0 bases respectively. The germline V gene (reference sequence) provides CDR1 SEHNR and CDR2 FQNEAQ. The CDR3 numbers 14 residues from cysteine through phenylalanine. Only the CDR3 DNA stays, 42 bases, in frame from base 1.